These T cell receptor beta chains were read from a single sample in a study of CD8+CD57+ T cells in acquired aplastic anemia. Via MiXCR, TCRdb re-called the reads, giving one row per CDR3 protein. Of 200,000 to 250,000 distinct CDR3 sequences listed, roughly 33% were seen once; the top ten hold roughly 1.1%. The sequenced material came from sorted CD4+, CD8+, or CD8+CD57+ T cells (not recorded which) from PBMCs. These receptors all come from a human donor in good health, serving as a control. CDR3s include the opening cysteine and the closing phenylalanine or tryptophan. D genes are given only for firm matches. Clone sizes are given selectively: once, few, many, or a class where the clone is expanded.

V gene	J gene	clone size	D gene	CDR3 protein	CDR3 DNA
TRBV19	TRBJ2-1	few	TRBD2	CASSISSGWFDEQFF	TGTGCCAGTAGTATATCTAGCGGGTGGTTCGATGAGCAGTTCTTC
TRBV5-5	TRBJ2-7	many	TRBD2	CASSSGTSVIYEQYF	TGTGCCAGCAGTTCCGGGACTAGCGTTATCTACGAGCAGTACTTC
TRBV30	TRBJ1-2	few	TRBD1	CAWSTGGSYGYTF	TGTGCCTGGAGCACAGGGGGCAGCTATGGCTACACCTTC
TRBV7-6	TRBJ1-2	many	.	CASSLSGDYGYTF	TGTGCCAGCAGCTTAAGTGGGGACTATGGCTACACCTTC
TRBV25-1	TRBJ2-3	.	TRBD1	CASRNRQGTDTQYF	TGTGCCAGCAGAAACCGACAGGGAACAGATACGCAGTATTTT
TRBV10-3	TRBJ2-7	.	TRBD2	CAISGTSGRGLGQYF	TGTGCCATCAGTGGGACTAGCGGGAGGGGCCTAGGGCAGTACTTC
TRBV5-1	TRBJ2-5	few	.	CASSFLVGETQYF	TGCGCCAGCAGCTTCCTTGTGGGCGAGACCCAGTACTTC
TRBV27	TRBJ2-2	.	TRBD1	CASIGQGSWTGELFF	TGTGCCAGCATAGGACAGGGAAGTTGGACCGGGGAGCTGTTTTTT
TRBV12-3/TRBV12-4	TRBJ1-6	many	.	CASSWGVQSLHF	TGTGCCAGCAGTTGGGGGGTTCAATCCCTCCACTTT
TRBV5-1	TRBJ1-1	.	.	CASSWGGWRTEAFF	TGCGCCAGCAGCTGGGGCGGGTGGAGGACTGAAGCTTTCTTT
TRBV30	TRBJ1-1	.	TRBD1	CAWSVRDREREAFF	TGTGCCTGGAGTGTACGGGACAGGGAACGTGAAGCTTTCTTT
TRBV18	TRBJ2-1	.	.	CASSPPRGIPGGTYNEQFF	TGTGCCAGCTCACCCCCTAGGGGTATCCCAGGCGGCACCTACAATGAGCAGTTCTTC
TRBV10-3	TRBJ2-7	.	.	CASSPDNYEQYF	TGTGCCAGCAGTCCCGACAACTACGAGCAGTACTTC
TRBV7-2	TRBJ2-3	many	.	CASSSLSRTLPF	TGTGCCAGCAGCTCACTCTCCAGGACACTACCTTTT
TRBV2	TRBJ2-2	few	TRBD1	CASSKDRDTGELFF	TGTGCCAGCAGTAAGGACAGGGACACCGGGGAGCTGTTTTTT
TRBV5-1	TRBJ2-3	few	TRBD2	CASSFLAGATTDTQYF	TGCGCCAGCAGCTTCCTAGCGGGGGCGACCACAGATACGCAGTATTTT
TRBV24-1	TRBJ2-7	many	TRBD1	CATSDNSPTGGTYEQYF	TGTGCCACCAGTGACAATTCCCCGACAGGGGGAACCTACGAGCAGTACTTC
TRBV2	TRBJ2-7	few	TRBD2	CASSLAGVPYEQYF	TGTGCCAGCAGTCTAGCGGGAGTTCCCTACGAGCAGTACTTC
TRBV7-2	TRBJ1-1	many	.	CASSLQGRVNTEAFF	TGTGCCAGCAGCTTACAGGGGCGCGTGAACACTGAAGCTTTCTTT
TRBV7-9	TRBJ2-5	.	TRBD2	CASSISGGETQYF	TGTGCCAGCAGCATCAGCGGGGGTGAGACCCAGTACTTC
TRBV2	TRBJ2-7	few	.	CASSERGTLAYEQYF	TGTGCCAGCAGTGAACGGGGGACTCTAGCCTACGAGCAGTACTTC
TRBV2	TRBJ1-3	many	.	CAGSVDSGNTIYF	TGTGCTGGGTCGGTAGACTCTGGAAACACCATATATTTT